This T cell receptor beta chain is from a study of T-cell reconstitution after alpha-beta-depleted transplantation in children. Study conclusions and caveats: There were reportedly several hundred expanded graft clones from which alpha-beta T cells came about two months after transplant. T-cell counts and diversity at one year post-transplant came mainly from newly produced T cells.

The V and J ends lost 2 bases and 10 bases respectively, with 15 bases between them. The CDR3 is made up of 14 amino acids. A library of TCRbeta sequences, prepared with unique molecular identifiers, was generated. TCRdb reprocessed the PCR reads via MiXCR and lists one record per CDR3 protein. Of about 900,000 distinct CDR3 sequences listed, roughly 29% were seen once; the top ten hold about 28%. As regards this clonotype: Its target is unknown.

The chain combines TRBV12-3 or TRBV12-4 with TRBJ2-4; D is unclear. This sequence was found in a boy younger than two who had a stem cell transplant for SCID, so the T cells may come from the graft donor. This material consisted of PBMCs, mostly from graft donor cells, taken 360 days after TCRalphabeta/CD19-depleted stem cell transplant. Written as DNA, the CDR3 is TGTGCCAGCAGTTTATCGAGCCCTTCGGGTATTCAGTACTTC. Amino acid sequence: CASSLSSPSGIQYF.